The T cell receptor beta chain described here comes from a study of long-term antiretroviral therapy in people with HIV. Across the study: Collection of the earliest samples took place about a decade ahead of the 2015 immediate-ART recommendation.

Investigators performed immunoSEQ version v3.0 at survey level. Sequenced by immunoSEQ multiplex PCR; TCRdb stores in-frame clones only, minus some. The table has some 22,000 clones, 70% to 90% seen once. The CDR3 covers 12 residues. Per the germline V gene, CDR1 is WNHNN and CDR2 is SYGVQD (reference sequence). V dropped 8 bases and J dropped 7 bases, with 15 bases sitting between them. Sequenced material: unsorted PBMCs, taken 1.6 years after starting antiretroviral therapy. The clonotype comes from a man aged 40-49 years with HIV. The rearrangement uses TRBV10-1 and TRBJ2-7, with D possibly being TRBD1 (7 bases). The CDR3 region is CASGTGAGEQYF. CDR3 nucleotide sequence: TGCGCCAGCGGAACAGGGGCGGGGGAGCAGTACTTC.